This TCR beta chain comes out of a study of T cells in Graves' hyperthyroidism and ophthalmopathy. CDR3 length equals 16 residues. V trimming: 3 bases; J trimming: 7 bases; junction bases outside the gene matches: 6. Germline-derived CDR1 and CDR2 are SGHTA and FQGNSA. From RNA transcripts, TCR beta CDR3 regions were amplified. TCR CDR3 underwent first-round RT-PCR with the HTBI primer set. TCRdb analysed the multiplex PCR reads with MiXCR anew, one entry per CDR3 protein. Here the sample spans hundreds of thousands of distinct CDR3 sequences, more than 12% being singletons. This clonotype occurred a few times. Antigen unknown. General observations from the study: The model anticipated ophthalmopathy a median around six months pre-onset.

The sequencing sample was made of blood. The origin of this receptor is a woman aged 45-60 years with Graves' ophthalmopathy. This rearrangement joins TRBV7-2 to TRBJ2-2; 12 bases map to TRBD2. CDR3 loop: CASSLASGRAHGELFF. In nucleotides, the CDR3 is TGTGCCAGCAGCTTGGCTAGCGGGAGGGCCCACGGGGAGCTGTTTTTT.